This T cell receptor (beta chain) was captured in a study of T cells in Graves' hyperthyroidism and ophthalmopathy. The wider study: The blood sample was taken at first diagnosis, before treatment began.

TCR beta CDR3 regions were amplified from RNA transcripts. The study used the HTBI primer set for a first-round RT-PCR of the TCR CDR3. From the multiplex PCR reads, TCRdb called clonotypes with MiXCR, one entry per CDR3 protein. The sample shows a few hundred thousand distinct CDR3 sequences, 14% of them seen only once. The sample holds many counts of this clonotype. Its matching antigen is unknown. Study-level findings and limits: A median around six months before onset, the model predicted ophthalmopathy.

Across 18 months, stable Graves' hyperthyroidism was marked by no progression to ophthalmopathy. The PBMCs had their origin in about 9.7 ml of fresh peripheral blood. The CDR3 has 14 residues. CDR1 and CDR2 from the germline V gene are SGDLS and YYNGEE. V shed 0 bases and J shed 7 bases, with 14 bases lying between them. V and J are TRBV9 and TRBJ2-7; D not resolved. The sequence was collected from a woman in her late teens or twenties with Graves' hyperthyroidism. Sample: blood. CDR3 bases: TGTGCCAGCAGCGTAGAGATGGCAGGTAGGGAGCAGTACTTC. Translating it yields CASSVEMAGREQYF.